This T cell receptor beta chain was sequenced in a study of T cells in Graves' hyperthyroidism and ophthalmopathy. The source material, RNA transcripts, was used to amplify TCR beta CDR3 regions. With the HTBI primer set, the TCR CDR3 went through a first round of RT-PCR. TCRdb passed the multiplex PCR reads through MiXCR, listing each CDR3 protein once. Among approximately 500,000 distinct CDR3 sequences listed, 46% were seen once. Thyroid ultrasound, orbital computed tomography, clinical symptoms, and serum thyroxine and TRAb underpinned diagnoses. Details on this clonotype: Its antigen is unknown.

The study's findings and limits: Blood shared most expanded thyroid clonotypes above 0.001.

Sequencing input: peripheral blood or thyroid tissue (not recorded which). The receptor was derived from a woman between 18 and 29 years old with Graves' hyperthyroidism.

The CDR3 reads CAISPGTGKQETQYF. Here the CDR3 DNA reads TGTGCCATCAGTCCCGGGACAGGGAAACAAGAGACCCAGTACTTC. The chain has TRBV10-3 and TRBJ2-5, with 9 bases identical to TRBD1. Germline V CDR1 and CDR2: ENHRY, SYGVKD. The CDR3 extends over 15 amino acids. The trim removed 5 bases at V and 2 bases at J, leaving 6 bases unmatched.